The 27 T cell receptor beta chains below come from one sample, sequenced in a study of T-cell reconstitution after alpha-beta-depleted transplantation in children. Preparation of the TCRbeta library involved a method that used unique molecular identifiers. MiXCR, run by TCRdb on the PCR reads, gives a single entry per CDR3 protein. Seen here are about 580,000 distinct CDR3 sequences, 23% observed once, and the top ten hold roughly an eighth. The specimen was PBMCs, mostly from graft donor cells, collected 360 days after TCRalphabeta/CD19-depleted stem cell transplant. The receptors were gathered from a boy in the first two years of life who had a stem cell transplant for acute myeloid leukemia, so the T cells may come from the graft donor.

This clonotype appeared many times. The rearrangement links TRBV12-3 or TRBV12-4 to TRBJ1-1; 8 bases agree with TRBD1. This CDR3 is 18 amino acids long. The ends lost 2 bases at V and 0 bases at J; junction bases unmatched: 11. Here the CDR3 DNA reads TGTGCCAGCAGTTTAATTCGGCAGGGGGCTAGCATGAACACTGAAGCTTTCTTT. It yields the protein CASSLIRQGASMNTEAFF.

At least ten counts were recorded for this clonotype. The rearrangement joins TRBV12-3 or TRBV12-4 to TRBJ2-7, with unresolved D. The CDR3 covers 12 residues. The ends were cut back, 8 bases at V and 2 bases at J, with 10 bases in the middle. In DNA form, the CDR3 reads TGTGCCAGCGCGCTTTCCCCCTACGAGCAGTACTTC. It encodes CASALSPYEQYF.

This clonotype appeared a few times. This rearrangement joins TRBV12-3 or TRBV12-4 to TRBJ2-7, with a tentative D call TRBD1 (5 bases). The length of the CDR3 is 15 residues. The V end lost 6 bases, the J end lost 1 base, and 16 bases lay between the germline ends. The CDR3 reads CASSQGLLLSYEQYF. As DNA, the CDR3 is TGTGCCAGCAGCCAGGGCCTTCTCCTTTCCTACGAGCAGTACTTC.

This clonotype was detected a few times. The rearrangement links TRBV2 to TRBJ2-1, with TRBD2 as a possible D gene (6 bases). Germline CDR1 and CDR2: SNHLY and FYNNEI. The CDR3 length is 16 residues. Trimming removed 2 bases at V and 3 bases at J, with 14 bases between. CDR3 loop: CASSERRGPLYNEQFF. The CDR3 DNA is TGTGCCAGCAGTGAACGGCGGGGCCCCCTCTACAATGAGCAGTTCTTC.

Only a few counts were recorded for this clonotype. The gene calls are TRBV11-2 and TRBJ1-1; the D gene is possibly TRBD1 (6 bases). Germline CDR1 and CDR2: SGHAT and FQNNGV. V lost 4 bases and J lost 1, with 13 bases in between. The CDR3 is 15 residues long. CDR3 amino acids: CASSSRQAQNTEAFF. CDR3 in DNA: TGTGCCAGCAGCTCACGACAGGCACAGAACACTGAAGCTTTCTTT.

The V and J genes are TRBV6-1 and TRBJ1-1; TRBD1 aligns across 10 bases. After removal of 4 bases from V and 5 bases from J, the junction contained 7 bases not matched to a gene. This CDR3 region has 15 residues. Germline CDR1 reads MNHNS; CDR2 reads SASEGT. The DNA of the CDR3 is TGTGCCAGCAGTGCTCTGGGACAGGGGAAAACTGAAGCTTTCTTT. Translation gives CASSALGQGKTEAFF.

This chain uses TRBV6-1 with TRBJ2-1, with D unresolved. V lost 1 base and J lost 8, with 9 bases in between. In germline, CDR1 is MNHNS, CDR2 SASEGT. The CDR3 totals 13 residues. This chain's CDR3 is CASSEVGGYEQFF. The DNA for the CDR3 is TGTGCCAGCAGTGAAGTGGGCGGCTATGAGCAGTTCTTC.

This rearrangement joins TRBV20-1 to TRBJ2-5; 7 bases agree with TRBD2. Germline assignment: CDR1 DFQATT and CDR2 SNEGSKA (reference sequence). V shed 4 bases, J shed 3 bases, and the junction held 5 bases outside the gene matches. This CDR3 has 13 residues. This CDR3 reads CSANRDYEETQYF. For the CDR3, the DNA is TGCAGTGCTAACCGGGACTACGAAGAGACCCAGTACTTC.

This clonotype was picked up many times. The chain recombines TRBV12-3 or TRBV12-4 with TRBJ1-2, with D unclear. CDR3 length equals 17 residues. V lost 6 bases to trimming and J lost 1 base, with 21 bases between them. The CDR3 loop reads CASSPPRGGKDNYGYTF. CDR3 DNA sequence: TGTGCCAGCAGCCCCCCTCGGGGAGGGAAAGATAACTATGGCTACACCTTC.

The V gene is TRBV14, the J gene TRBJ2-5; 9 bases map to TRBD2. The germline gives CDR1 SGHDN, CDR2 FVKESK. This CDR3 has 18 amino acids. Unmatched junction bases numbered 10, after V lost 0 bases and J lost 2 bases. The CDR3 here is CASSQEERLAEGQETQYF. The CDR3 nucleotides are TGTGCCAGCAGCCAAGAAGAGCGACTAGCGGAGGGTCAAGAGACCCAGTACTTC.

The chain couples TRBV4-1 to TRBJ1-1; D gene unclear. The CDR3 has 15 amino acids. Trimming took 0 bases from V and 4 from J, leaving 12 bases between them. CDR1 and CDR2 from the germline V gene are MGHRA and YSYEKL. CDR3: CASSQDSLGFTEAFF. The CDR3 DNA follows: TGCGCCAGCAGCCAAGATTCTTTGGGATTCACTGAAGCTTTCTTT.

This clonotype was observed a single time. This chain uses TRBV21-1 with TRBJ2-7; TRBD1, the D gene given by the table, was not confirmed from the DNA. TRBV21-1 is termed a pseudogene. CDR3 size: 16 residues. The CDR3 loop reads CASSKPQGGAAYEQYV. In DNA, the CDR3 is TGTGCCAGCAGCAAACCTCAGGGGGGGGCTGCCTACGAGCAGTACGTC.

This clonotype has at least ten counts. J is TRBJ1-2 and V is TRBV20-1; unclear D gene. Trimming shortened V by 0 bases and J by 8 bases, and 13 bases separated the two germline ends. Looked up from germline, CDR1 is DFQATT and CDR2 is SNEGSKA (reference sequence). This CDR3 is 13 amino acids long. CDR3 sequence (DNA): TGCAGTGCTAGAGATCCTGCCCTCAAGGGCTACACCTTC. Translated: CSARDPALKGYTF.

There are many counts of this clonotype. The J gene is TRBJ2-6, the V gene TRBV20-1; 9 positions agree with TRBD1. V lost 5 bases to trimming and J lost 1 base; unmatched junction nucleotides: 6. Germline V CDR1 and CDR2: DFQATT, SNEGSKA (reference sequence). The CDR3 is 16 residues long. CDR3 sequence: CSAYTGGQSGANVLTF. The CDR3, as DNA: TGCAGTGCTTATACAGGGGGCCAGTCTGGGGCCAACGTCCTGACTTTC.

The chain has TRBV27 and TRBJ2-3; possible D gene TRBD1, 6 bases. Trimming stripped 5 bases from V and 6 bases from J, with 18 bases between. Germline CDR1 and CDR2: MNHEY and SMNVEV (reference sequence). The CDR3 consists of 15 residues. The CDR3 is CASSPSQDSRDTQYF. The CDR3 coding sequence is TGTGCCAGCAGTCCCAGTCAGGACAGCAGGGATACGCAGTATTTT.

The chain couples TRBV5-6 to TRBJ2-7, with TRBD1 matching 8 bases. CDR1 and CDR2 (germline): SGHDT, YYEEEE. Trimming cost V 2 bases and J 6 bases; bases outside gene matches: 4. This CDR3 is built from 13 residues. CDR3 DNA sequence: TGTGCCAGCAGCTTTGGGACAGGCGGCGAGCAGTACGTC. Protein product: CASSFGTGGEQYV.

The chain has TRBV5-6 and TRBJ1-1; D not certain. V lost 1 base and J lost 5, with 12 bases in between. Germline CDR1 reads SGHDT; CDR2 reads YYEEEE. The CDR3 runs to 14 residues. This CDR3 is CASSLRGMRTEAFF. As DNA, the CDR3 is TGTGCCAGCAGCTTGCGAGGGATGAGGACTGAAGCTTTCTTT.

CDR3: CASSLVSSEETQFF. DNA for the CDR3: TGTGCCAGCAGCTTAGTATCCTCAGAAGAGACCCAGTTCTTC. V and J are TRBV11-2 and TRBJ2-5; unclear D gene. The assigned J gene may be wrong: the sequence end matches TRBJ2-1 better. The CDR3 has 14 residues. CDR1 SGHAT and CDR2 FQNNGV come from the germline V gene.

This clonotype has only a few counts. The genes are TRBV4-3 and TRBJ2-7; tentatively, D is TRBD2 (5 bases). The CDR3 length is 14 residues. Trimming removed 1 base at V and 2 bases at J, with 9 bases between. Looked up from germline, CDR1 is LGHNA and CDR2 is YSLEER. In nucleotides, the CDR3 is TGCGCCAGCAGCCAAGTTTTCGGGACCTACGAGCAGTACTTC. Translating it yields CASSQVFGTYEQYF.

The chain has TRBV4-3 and TRBJ2-5; 9 bases align to TRBD2. This CDR3 contains 16 residues. Germline V lookup: CDR1 LGHNA, CDR2 YSLEER. The junction had 3 bases not matched to a gene; V was cut back by 1 base and J by 0 bases. The CDR3: CASSQGLAANQETQYF. The CDR3 DNA sequence: TGCGCCAGCAGCCAAGGACTAGCGGCGAACCAAGAGACCCAGTACTTC.

V gene TRBV6-1 combines with J gene TRBJ2-5, with 7 bases fitting TRBD2. The CDR3 is made up of 14 amino acids. Germline V CDR1 and CDR2: MNHNS, SASEGT. J gave up 1 base and V 7 bases, and 6 bases lay outside the gene matches. CDR3 in amino acids: CASTGGPVQETQYF. The CDR3 nucleotides read TGTGCCAGCACGGGGGGTCCGGTCCAAGAGACCCAGTACTTC.

The chain joins TRBV27 to TRBJ2-1, with 9 positions matching TRBD2. Germline CDR1 is MNHEY and CDR2 is SMNVEV (reference sequence). V lost 4 bases and J lost 0; bases outside the gene matches: 10. The CDR3 is 18 amino acids. This CDR3 is CASSSSSGGVSSYNEQFF. The CDR3 nucleotides are TGTGCCAGCAGTTCGAGTAGCGGGGGTGTCAGCTCCTACAATGAGCAGTTCTTC.

This clonotype was found a few times. The rearrangement uses TRBV9 and TRBJ2-1; 8 positions match TRBD1. CDR1 SGDLS and CDR2 YYNGEE come from the germline V gene. Germline trimming cut 4 bases from V and 4 bases from J; bases unmatched to any gene: 7. The CDR3 is 15 amino acids. This chain's CDR3 is CASSTAGQGYNEQFF. DNA for the CDR3: TGTGCCAGCAGCACCGCCGGACAGGGTTACAATGAGCAGTTCTTC.

The J gene is TRBJ2-2, the V gene TRBV15, with D perhaps TRBD1 (7 bases). Trimming shortened V by 0 bases and J by 7 bases, and 18 bases separated the two germline ends. The germline gives CDR1 LNHNV, CDR2 YYDKDF (reference sequence). The CDR3 spans 17 residues. CDR3 sequence reads: CATSRDRGTATIGELFF. The DNA for the CDR3 is TGTGCCACCAGCAGAGATCGCGGGACAGCTACTATCGGGGAGCTGTTTTTT.

The CDR3 sequence: CSASGRHLSYEQYV. Written as DNA, the CDR3 is TGCAGTGCTAGCGGCAGACACCTTTCCTACGAGCAGTACGTC. The gene calls are TRBV20-1 and TRBJ2-7; D remains unclear. CDR1 is DFQATT, CDR2 SNEGSKA, per germline (reference sequence). The V and J ends lost 3 bases and 1 base respectively, with 13 bases between them. The CDR3 sequence is 14 residues long.

This rearrangement joins TRBV27 to TRBJ2-1; D gene ambiguous. V shed 6 bases and J shed 0 bases, with 9 bases lying between them. The germline CDR1 and CDR2 sequences are MNHEY and SMNVEV (reference sequence). The CDR3 consists of 14 residues. The CDR3 region is CASRAPGSYNEQFF. In nucleotides, the CDR3 is TGTGCCAGCAGGGCCCCTGGCTCCTACAATGAGCAGTTCTTC.

The chain combines TRBV4-3 with TRBJ2-7, with D perhaps being TRBD1 or TRBD2 (5 bases each). Germline V gene lookup returns CDR1 LGHNA and CDR2 YSLEER. V gave up 1 base and J gave up 3 bases, with 16 bases separating them. CDR3 length: 16 amino acids. CDR3: CASSQGPGTLDYEQYF. The CDR3 DNA reads TGCGCCAGCAGCCAAGGTCCCGGGACCCTCGACTACGAGCAGTACTTC.